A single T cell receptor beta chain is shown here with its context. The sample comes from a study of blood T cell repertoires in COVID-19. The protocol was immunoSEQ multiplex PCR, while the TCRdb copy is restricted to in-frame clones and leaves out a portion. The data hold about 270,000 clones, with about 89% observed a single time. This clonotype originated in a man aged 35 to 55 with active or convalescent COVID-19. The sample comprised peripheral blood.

The CDR3 region has the DNA TGTGCCAGCAGCCAAGTAGGGACACCTGGGGACTATGGCTACACCTTC. It codes for CASSQVGTPGDYGYTF. This chain connects TRBV14 to TRBJ1-2; perhaps TRBD1 as D (6 bases). V was cut by 1 base and J by 3 bases, with 15 bases left in between. Per germline, CDR1 SGHDN and CDR2 FVKESK. CDR3 length: 16 amino acids.